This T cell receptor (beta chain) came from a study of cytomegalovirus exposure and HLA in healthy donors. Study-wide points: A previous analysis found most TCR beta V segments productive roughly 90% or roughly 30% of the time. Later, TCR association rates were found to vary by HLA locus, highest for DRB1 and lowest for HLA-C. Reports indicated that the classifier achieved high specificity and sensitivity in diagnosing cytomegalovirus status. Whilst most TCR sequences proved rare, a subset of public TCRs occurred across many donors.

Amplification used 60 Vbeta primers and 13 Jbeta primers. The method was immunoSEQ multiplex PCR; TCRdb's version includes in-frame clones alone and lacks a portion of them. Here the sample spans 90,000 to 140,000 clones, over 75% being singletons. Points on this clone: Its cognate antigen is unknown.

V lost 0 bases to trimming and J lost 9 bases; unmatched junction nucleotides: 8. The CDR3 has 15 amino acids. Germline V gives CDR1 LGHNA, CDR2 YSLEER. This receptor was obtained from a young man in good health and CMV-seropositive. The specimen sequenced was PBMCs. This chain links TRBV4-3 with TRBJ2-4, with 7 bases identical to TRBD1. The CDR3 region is CASSQDRQGAVIQYF. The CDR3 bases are TGCGCCAGCAGCCAAGACAGACAGGGAGCGGTCATTCAGTACTTC.